This TCR beta chain was found in a study of blood T cells in healthy people across ages. V was pared by 5 bases and J by 4 bases, with 10 bases of the junction left unmatched. The CDR3 contains 15 residues. Germline values: CDR1 SGHTA, CDR2 FQGNSA. This clonotype came up a few times. Using a J-beta primer mix together with a sample-barcoded 5' primer, a second PCR was run for roughly 7 to 12 cycles. Via MiXCR, TCRdb re-called the 5' RACE reads, giving one row per CDR3 protein. The table records around 970,000 distinct CDR3 sequences, roughly half of them present only once. The chain carries TRBV7-2 and TRBJ1-2; TRBD1 matches at 7 bases. The clonotype originates from a woman aged 55 to 70 in good health. Input material: blood. CDR3 loop: CASSSGQARGYGYTF. For the CDR3, the DNA is TGTGCCAGCAGCAGTGGACAGGCTCGAGGCTATGGCTACACCTTC.